Sequencing of this T cell receptor beta chain was carried out in a study of blood T cells in healthy people across ages. Alongside a J-beta primer mix, a sample-barcoded 5' primer served in a second PCR lasting roughly 6 to 11 cycles. TCRdb ran MiXCR on the 5' RACE reads and lists one entry per CDR3 protein. This repertoire shows approximately 830,000 distinct CDR3 sequences, 62% found once; its top ten account for 28%. The CDR3 spans 14 residues. Germline V gene data show CDR1 as SQVTM and CDR2 as ANQGSEA. The sample was blood. This sequence joins TRBV29-1 and TRBJ2-5; TRBD1 agrees at 9 bases. The J call may not be correct, given that the DNA end is closer to TRBJ2-7. This TCR was sampled from a man aged 25-45 years in good health. As DNA, the CDR3 is TGCAGCGTTGAAGGGGAAGGACAGGGGTACGAGCAGTACTTC. It encodes CSVEGEGQGYEQYF.